This T cell receptor beta chain was observed in a study of shared clonotypes between healthy human individuals. General observations from the study: The study found lower generation probabilities in non-shared clonotypes than in those shared by all four donors. A limitation of the genetic and exposure-history diversity represented arose from few donors.

A note on this clone: The antigen is not known.

Germline V gene lookup returns CDR1 SGHAT and CDR2 FQNNGV. This CDR3 has 15 residues. V lost 1 base to trimming and J lost 2 bases, with 9 bases between them. The sorted-subset replicate PCRs were given 150 to 200 ng DNA, which is about 29,000 T cell genomes. Clones were sequenced by immunoSEQ multiplex PCR, and TCRdb holds only the in-frame ones, with some missing. The repertoire holds about 2 million clones, with 95% as singletons. Input material: naive CD4+ T cells sorted from blood. The subset: CD45RA+ positively selected. This chain joins TRBV11-2 and TRBJ1-5; D is undetermined. This receptor was obtained from a man younger than 35 in good health. The CDR3 sequence: CASSLVVGGNQPQHF. The CDR3 nucleotides read TGTGCCAGCAGCTTAGTGGTCGGGGGCAATCAGCCCCAGCATTTT.